This T cell receptor (beta chain) appears in the sequencing data of a study of OX40 agonist ivuxolimab in advanced cancers. In the study overall: Each dose-escalation patient presented with hepatocellular carcinoma, melanoma, renal cell or head and neck cancer. Notes on the study in general: The study observed clonal expansion of CD4+ and CD8+ blood T cells by week 6 at 0.1 to 3.0 mg/kg.

There are 15 residues in the CDR3. Germline V gene data show CDR1 as MNHEY and CDR2 as SMNVEV (reference sequence). Trimming took 0 bases from V and 4 from J, leaving 10 bases between them. Assay used: immunoSEQ multiplex PCR; TCRdb lists only in-frame clones, some missing. The sample has tens of thousands of clones, 94% seen once. Concerning this clone itself: Its specificity is unknown.

This sequence joins TRBV27 and TRBJ1-5; D possibly corresponds to TRBD1 (5 bases). The material sequenced was CD4+ or CD8+ T cells sorted from blood, taken in a trial of the OX40 agonist ivuxolimab. This TCR derives from an adult with an advanced solid tumor such as melanoma, head and neck, liver or kidney cancer. The CDR3 loop reads CASSLSGGGNQPQHF. DNA for the CDR3: TGTGCCAGCAGTTTATCGGGGGGAGGAAATCAGCCCCAGCATTTT.